This T cell receptor beta chain was captured in a study of blood T cell repertoires in COVID-19. About the study: Both acute and convalescent COVID-19 samples were obtained from the United States, Italy and Spain. PBMCs, B-cell-depleted T cells, or T cells were the source of the cDNA or gDNA that made up the material.

As originally analysed: Reference gene primers were amplified, and this amplification served to estimate nucleated cell counts. The table came from immunoSEQ multiplex PCR; TCRdb's copy has only in-frame clones and leaves some out. V and J calls and clone size are given by that table; D and trimming were obtained from the DNA. The sample contains tens of thousands of clones, around 79% of which appear only once. V was pared by 6 bases and J by 3 bases, with 12 bases between. In germline, CDR1 is SSHAT, CDR2 FNYEAQ (reference sequence). The CDR3 length is 14 residues. The chain employs TRBV7-7 and TRBJ2-1, with a possible D match to TRBD1 (6 bases). This TCR was sampled from a man aged 55 to 70 with active or convalescent COVID-19. Sequenced material: peripheral blood. In DNA, the CDR3 is TGTGCCAGCAGTAGAGGGGGATACTACAATGAGCAGTTCTTC. It translates to CASSRGGYYNEQFF. The full variable domain, rest sourced from reference TRBV7-7 and TRBJ2-1, is GAGVSQSPRYKVTKRGQDVTLRCDPISSHATLYWYQQALGQGPEFLTYFNYEAQPDKSGLPSDRFSAERPEGSISTLTIQRTEQRDSAMYRCASSRGGYYNEQFFGPGTRLTVL.